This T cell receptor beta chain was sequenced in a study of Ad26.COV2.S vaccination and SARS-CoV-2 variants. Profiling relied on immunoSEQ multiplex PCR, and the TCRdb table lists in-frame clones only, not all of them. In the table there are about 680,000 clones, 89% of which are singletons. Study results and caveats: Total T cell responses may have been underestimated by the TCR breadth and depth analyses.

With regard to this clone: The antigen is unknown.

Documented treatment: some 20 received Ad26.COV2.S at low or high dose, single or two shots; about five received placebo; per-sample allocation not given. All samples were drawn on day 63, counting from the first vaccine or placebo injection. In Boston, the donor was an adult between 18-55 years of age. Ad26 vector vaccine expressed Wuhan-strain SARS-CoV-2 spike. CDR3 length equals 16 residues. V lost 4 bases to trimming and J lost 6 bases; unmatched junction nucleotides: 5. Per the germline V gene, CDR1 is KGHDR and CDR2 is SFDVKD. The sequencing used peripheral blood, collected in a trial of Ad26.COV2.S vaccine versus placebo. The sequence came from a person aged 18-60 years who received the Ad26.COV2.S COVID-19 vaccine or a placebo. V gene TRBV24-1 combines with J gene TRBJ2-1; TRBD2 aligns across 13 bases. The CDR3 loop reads CATSDPGLAGFNEQFF. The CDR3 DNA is TGTGCCACCAGTGACCCGGGACTAGCGGGATTCAATGAGCAGTTCTTC.